The 24 T cell receptor beta chains in this list originate from one sample, sequenced in a study of T cells in Graves' hyperthyroidism and ophthalmopathy. Researchers amplified the TCR beta CDR3 regions from RNA transcripts. First-round RT-PCR with HTBI primers amplified the TCR CDR3 region. MiXCR was run by TCRdb on the multiplex PCR reads, yielding one entry per CDR3 protein. Seen here are about 420,000 distinct CDR3 sequences, roughly 15% observed once, and the top ten hold more than 4.5%. The sequenced sample consisted of blood. These receptors all stem from a woman aged 18-29 years with Graves' hyperthyroidism.

This clonotype was seen many times. The chain is built from TRBV18 and TRBJ1-2; 7 nucleotides align to TRBD1. Germline V lookup: CDR1 KGHSH, CDR2 LQKENI. V lost 2 bases, J lost 4 bases, and 4 bases stayed unmatched. The CDR3 sequence is 14 residues long. The CDR3, as DNA: TGTGCCAGCTCACCAGACAGGGCGATCTATGGCTACACCTTC. As protein: CASSPDRAIYGYTF.

This chain connects TRBV11-1 to TRBJ2-7; the D is unclear. CDR1 and CDR2 from the germline V gene are SGHAT and FQDESV (reference sequence). The CDR3 consists of 15 residues. Between the trimmed V and J ends, which lost 9 bases and 0 bases, there was a span of 18 bases. The CDR3 nucleotides are TGTGCCAGTAGTATTCGCCTGTTACCCTCCTACGAGCAGTACTTC. Protein product: CASSIRLLPSYEQYF.

At least ten counts were recorded for this clonotype. The rearrangement joins TRBV27 to TRBJ2-1, with a possible D match to TRBD2 (6 bases). Germline loops: CDR1 MNHEY, CDR2 SMNVEV (reference sequence). The CDR3 contains 16 residues. Trimming took off 5 bases at V and 9 bases at J, with 23 bases between the two ends. This CDR3 is CASSLILAPLGSEQFF. CDR3 DNA: TGTGCCAGCAGTCTGATACTAGCACCCCTGGGGTCTGAGCAGTTCTTC.

There are many counts of this clonotype. The chain joins TRBV6-2 or TRBV6-3 to TRBJ2-7; D might be TRBD1 (6 bases). Germline values: CDR1 MNHEY, CDR2 SVGEGT. The germline V and J ends were trimmed by 6 bases and 5 bases, with 14 bases remaining between them. The CDR3 has 13 amino acids. The CDR3 sequence: CASSSTGTHEQYF. The DNA of the CDR3 is TGTGCCAGCAGCTCCACAGGGACGCACGAGCAGTACTTC.

At least ten counts were recorded for this clonotype. J is TRBJ1-2 and V is TRBV5-5, with D possibly matching TRBD1 (5 bases). The germline CDR1 and CDR2 sequences are SGHKS and YYEKEE (reference sequence). This CDR3 region has 13 residues. Trimming removed 4 bases at V and 8 bases at J, with 15 bases between. The CDR3, as DNA: TGTGCCAGCAGCGGTGACAGATTCTGGGGCTACACCTTC. Encoded protein: CASSGDRFWGYTF.

This clonotype was observed many times. The chain has TRBV30 and TRBJ2-1, with D tentatively TRBD2 (5 bases). Trimming removed 5 bases from V and 1 base from J, with 15 bases in between. Germline CDR1 reads GTSNPN; CDR2 reads SVGIG (reference sequence). CDR3 size: 15 residues. The CDR3 DNA reads as TGTGCCTGGGTGCCCAGCGGTGATTCCTACAATGAGCAGTTCTTC. This codes for CAWVPSGDSYNEQFF. Full variable domain (remainder filled in from reference TRBV30 and TRBJ2-1): SQTIHQWPATLVQPVGSPLSLECTVEGTSNPNLYWYRQAAGRGLQLLFYSVGIGQISSEVPQNLSASRPQDRQFILSSKKLLLSDSGFYLCAWVPSGDSYNEQFFGPGTRLTVL.

In its sample, this clonotype was seen many times. The rearrangement links TRBV27 to TRBJ1-2, with D unclear. CDR1 and CDR2 from the germline V gene are MNHEY and SMNVEV (reference sequence). CDR3 length: 14 residues. V gave up 5 bases and J gave up 5 bases, with 15 bases separating them. CDR3 in DNA: TGTGCCAGCAGTCCCTCGGGCCCCTATTATGGCTACACCTTC. Protein sequence: CASSPSGPYYGYTF.

In its sample, this clonotype was seen many times. V is TRBV7-8 and J is TRBJ1-2; 10 nucleotides agree with TRBD1. Germline trimming cut 2 bases from V and 8 bases from J; bases unmatched to any gene: 2. Germline values: CDR1 SGHVS, CDR2 FQNEAQ. CDR3 size: 13 residues. The CDR3 sequence is CASSLRTGGGYTF. For the CDR3, the DNA is TGTGCCAGCAGCTTACGGACAGGGGGGGGCTACACCTTC.

The chain employs TRBV6-1 and TRBJ2-4, with D perhaps TRBD1 (6 bases). This CDR3 is 14 amino acids long. Germline V gene sequence: CDR1 MNHNS, CDR2 SASEGT. The V and J ends lost 2 bases and 7 bases respectively, with 12 bases between them. The chain's CDR3 is CASSEFVQGNIQYF. The DNA of the CDR3 is TGTGCCAGCAGTGAATTCGTACAGGGTAACATTCAGTACTTC.

The gene calls are TRBV5-6 and TRBJ2-7; D not resolved. CDR3 length: 14 residues. Trimming removed 0 bases from V and 3 bases from J, with 10 bases in between. In germline, CDR1 is SGHDT, CDR2 YYEEEE. The CDR3 is CASSLGAENYEQYF. The CDR3 region has the DNA TGTGCCAGCAGCTTGGGTGCGGAGAACTACGAGCAGTACTTC.

CDR3 coding DNA: TGCAGTGCTGTCCGGGGACAGGGGGCTTACAATGAGCAGTTCTTC. Protein sequence: CSAVRGQGAYNEQFF. The chain couples TRBV20-1 to TRBJ2-1; TRBD1 matches 12 bases. This CDR3 is built from 15 residues. V dropped 5 bases and J dropped 4; count of bases not matched to a gene: 6. Germline CDR1 DFQATT, CDR2 SNEGSKA (reference sequence).

This clonotype was seen repeatedly, ten times or more. The rearrangement links TRBV20-1 to TRBJ2-3; 8 nucleotides line up with TRBD2. The V segment lost 5 bases and the J segment 5 bases; nucleotides outside the gene matches: 12. CDR3 size: 15 residues. Germline V lookup: CDR1 DFQATT, CDR2 SNEGSKA (reference sequence). CDR3 coding DNA: TGCAGTGCTTTCAGGGAAGCGGGAGTTAAAGATACGCAGTATTTT. Protein sequence: CSAFREAGVKDTQYF.

The table lists this clonotype with many counts. Written as DNA, the CDR3 is TGTGCCAGCAGCTCTTTCGACAGGGGAGGCACAGATACGCAGTATTTT. This encodes CASSSFDRGGTDTQYF. This sequence joins TRBV28 and TRBJ2-3; 8 bases are a match to TRBD1. CDR3 size: 16 residues. Germline trimming cut 6 bases from V and 1 base from J; bases unmatched to any gene: 9. Germline CDR1 is MDHEN and CDR2 is SYDVKM.

This clonotype showed up many times. The rearrangement uses TRBV11-2 and TRBJ1-6, with TRBD1 as a possible D gene (5 bases). CDR1 and CDR2 (germline): SGHAT, FQNNGV. The CDR3 totals 15 residues. The V end lost 3 bases, the J end lost 10 bases, and 16 bases lay between the germline ends. CDR3 region: CASSFNRRGGSPLHF. In DNA, the CDR3 is TGTGCCAGCAGCTTTAATAGGCGTGGGGGGTCACCCCTCCACTTT. Variable domain in full (rest from reference TRBV11-2 and TRBJ1-6): EAGVAQSPRYKIIEKRQSVAFWCNPISGHATLYWYQQILGQGPKLLIQFQNNGVVDDSQLPKDRFSAERLKGVDSTLKIQPAKLEDSAVYLCASSFNRRGGSPLHFGNGTRLTVT.

There are many counts of this clonotype. V gene TRBV24-1 combines with J gene TRBJ1-2; possibly TRBD1 for D (6 bases). Trimming cost V 4 bases and J 7 bases, with 12 bases left between them. The CDR3 sequence is 13 residues long. Looked up from germline, CDR1 is KGHDR and CDR2 is SFDVKD. The CDR3 coding sequence is TGTGCCACCAGTGAAACAGGGTGGAGTGGCTACACCTTC. Translating gives CATSETGWSGYTF.

In regard to this clonotype: This could be a read error, since a much larger clone is one nucleotide away. The chain links TRBV18 to TRBJ2-5; D is perhaps TRBD1 or TRBD2 (7 bases each). Trimming left V 3 bases short and J 9 bases short, with 14 bases between. Germline V gives CDR1 KGHSH, CDR2 LQKENI. The CDR3 is 13 residues long. This CDR3 is CASSPTGREAQYF. CDR3 DNA: TGTGCCAGCTCACCGACAGGGAGGGAGGCCCAGTACTTC. The full variable domain, its missing parts supplied by reference TRBV18 and TRBJ2-5, is NAGVMQNPRHLVRRRGQEARLRCSPMKGHSHVYWYRQLPEEGLKFMVYLQKENIIDESGMPKERFSAEFPKEGPSILRIQQVVRGDSAAYFCASSPTGREAQYFGPGTRLLVL.

The rearrangement joins TRBV27 to TRBJ2-1, with 7 nucleotides matching TRBD1. Unmatched junction bases numbered 9, after V lost 6 bases and J lost 7 bases. CDR3 length: 14 amino acids. The germline CDR1 and CDR2 sequences are MNHEY and SMNVEV (reference sequence). CDR3 DNA sequence: TGTGCCAGCAGCCTGACAGGGTTAATGAATGAGCAGTTCTTC. This gives the protein CASSLTGLMNEQFF.

This clonotype was recorded at least ten times. The V gene is TRBV7-8, the J gene TRBJ2-5; the match to TRBD1 covers 7 bases. Germline-derived CDR1 and CDR2 are SGHVS and FQNEAQ. V gave up 5 bases and J gave up 5 bases; unmatched junction bases: 5. The CDR3 sequence is 13 residues long. CDR3: CASSATGEETQYF. The CDR3 DNA reads as TGTGCCAGCAGCGCAACAGGGGAGGAGACCCAGTACTTC.

The chain recombines TRBV7-2 with TRBJ2-1; either TRBD1 or TRBD2 may fit D (5 bases each). CDR1 SGHTA and CDR2 FQGNSA come from the germline V gene. Trimming stripped 1 base from V and 15 bases from J, with 25 bases between. CDR3 length: 16 residues. In DNA, the CDR3 is TGTGCCAGCAGCTTAGACGCCGGGACCGCCTTTAAGGGATGGTTCTTC. This codes for CASSLDAGTAFKGWFF.

The chain carries TRBV20-1 and TRBJ2-1; D not certain. From germline, CDR1 is DFQATT and CDR2 SNEGSKA (reference sequence). The V end was cut by 6 bases, the J end by 5 bases, with 17 bases between. The CDR3 is 14 residues long. Written as DNA, the CDR3 is TGCAGTGCCAGTCGTGGTGGGCCCGACAATGAGCAGTTCTTC. It codes for CSASRGGPDNEQFF.

V and J are TRBV5-4 and TRBJ2-1; TRBD2 matches at 8 bases. Germline-derived CDR1 and CDR2 are SGHNT and YYREEE (reference sequence). The V segment lost 5 bases and the J segment 2 bases; nucleotides outside the gene matches: 9. The CDR3 has 16 amino acids. CDR3 DNA: TGTGCCAGCAGTTCTTTCCTAGCGGGCCCCTACAATGAGCAGTTCTTC. It encodes CASSSFLAGPYNEQFF.

This clonotype showed up just once. At one of its ends the junction is not consistent with the germline gene, which may arise from a read error. The V and J genes are TRBV2 and TRBJ1-5, with 9 bases aligning to TRBD1. The V gene's germline CDR1 is SNHLY and CDR2 FYNNEI. The CDR3 spans 14 residues. In DNA form, the CDR3 reads TGTACCAGCATCGGACAGGGGATGAGTCAGCCCCAGCATTTT. Its translation: CTSIGQGMSQPQHF.

Ten or more counts support this clonotype. The V gene is TRBV28, the J gene TRBJ1-1; no firm D call. The germline V gene encodes CDR1 MDHEN and CDR2 SYDVKM. There are 13 residues in the CDR3. The V gene lost 6 bases and the J gene lost 3 bases, with 11 bases spanning the gap. CDR3 residues: CASRRTGYTEAFF. The CDR3 DNA sequence: TGTGCCAGCAGAAGGACGGGGTACACTGAAGCTTTCTTT. Using reference TRBV28 and TRBJ1-1 for the parts outside the CDR3, the full variable domain is DVKVTQSSRYLVKRTGEKVFLECVQDMDHENMFWYRQDPGLGLRLIYFSYDVKMKEKGDIPEGYSVSREKKERFSLILESASTNQTSMYLCASRRTGYTEAFFGQGTRLTVV.

The table lists this clonotype with many counts. V gene TRBV2 combines with J gene TRBJ2-7, with TRBD1 identical over 8 bases. The CDR3 has 18 amino acids. V shed 5 bases and J 4 bases; nucleotides not matched to a gene: 19. Germline loops: CDR1 SNHLY, CDR2 FYNNEI. The CDR3 DNA reads TGTGCCAGCAGTATGGACAGGGAAACGGGAAAGGGAGGATACGAGCAGTACTTC. Translated: CASSMDRETGKGGYEQYF.